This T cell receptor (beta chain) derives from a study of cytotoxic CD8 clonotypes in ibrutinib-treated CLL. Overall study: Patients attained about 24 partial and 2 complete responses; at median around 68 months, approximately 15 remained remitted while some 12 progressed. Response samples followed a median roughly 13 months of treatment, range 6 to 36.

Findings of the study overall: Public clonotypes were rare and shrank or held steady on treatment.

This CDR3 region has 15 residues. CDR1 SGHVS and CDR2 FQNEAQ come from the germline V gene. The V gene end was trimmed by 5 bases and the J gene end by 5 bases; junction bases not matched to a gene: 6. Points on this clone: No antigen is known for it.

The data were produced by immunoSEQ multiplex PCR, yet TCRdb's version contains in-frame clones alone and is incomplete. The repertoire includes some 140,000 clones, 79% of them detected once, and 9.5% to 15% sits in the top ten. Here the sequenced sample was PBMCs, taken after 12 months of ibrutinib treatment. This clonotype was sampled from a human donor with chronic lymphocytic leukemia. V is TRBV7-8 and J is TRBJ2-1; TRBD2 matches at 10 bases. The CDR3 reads CASSAGTSANNEQFF. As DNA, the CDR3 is TGTGCCAGCAGCGCCGGGACTAGCGCGAACAATGAGCAGTTCTTC.